Detailed here is one TCR beta chain. The sample originates from a study of blood T cell repertoires in COVID-19. The assay was immunoSEQ multiplex PCR, and TCRdb's table has in-frame clones only and misses some. Seen here are some 350,000 clones, 85% to 90% observed once, and the top ten hold 6% to 7%. The CDR3 length is 13 residues. Germline lookup yields CDR1 MNHNS and CDR2 SASEGT. The ends lost 3 bases at V and 5 bases at J; junction bases unmatched: 1. This receptor was taken from a woman between 45 and 60 years old with COVID-19, enrolled during active disease. The sequenced sample consisted of peripheral blood. The chain couples TRBV6-1 to TRBJ2-3, with 8 bases that match TRBD1. Here the CDR3 reads CASSDGTGDTQYF. The CDR3 DNA is TGTGCCAGCAGTGACGGGACAGGAGATACGCAGTATTTT.